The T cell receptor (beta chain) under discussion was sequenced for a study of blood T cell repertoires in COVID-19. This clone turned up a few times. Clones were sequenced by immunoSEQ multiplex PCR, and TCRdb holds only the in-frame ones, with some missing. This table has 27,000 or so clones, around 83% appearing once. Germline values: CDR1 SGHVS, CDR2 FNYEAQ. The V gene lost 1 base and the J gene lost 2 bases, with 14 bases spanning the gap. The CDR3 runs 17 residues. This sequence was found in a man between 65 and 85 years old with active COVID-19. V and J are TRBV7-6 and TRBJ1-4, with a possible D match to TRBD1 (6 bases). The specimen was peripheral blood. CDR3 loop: CASSLVGGVSTNEKLFF. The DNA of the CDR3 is TGTGCCAGCAGCTTAGTAGGGGGGGTTTCGACTAATGAAAAACTGTTTTTT.